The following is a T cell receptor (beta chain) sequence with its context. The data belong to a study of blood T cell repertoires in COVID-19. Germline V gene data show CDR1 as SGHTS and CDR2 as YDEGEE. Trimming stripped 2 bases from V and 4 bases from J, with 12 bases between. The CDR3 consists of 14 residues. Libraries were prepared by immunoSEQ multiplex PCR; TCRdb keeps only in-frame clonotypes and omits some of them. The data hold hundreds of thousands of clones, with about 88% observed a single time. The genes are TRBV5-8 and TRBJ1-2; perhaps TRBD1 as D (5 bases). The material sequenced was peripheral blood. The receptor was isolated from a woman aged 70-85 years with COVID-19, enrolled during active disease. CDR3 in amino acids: CASSFLTGGYGYTF. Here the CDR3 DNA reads TGTGCCAGCAGCTTTTTAACGGGGGGCTATGGCTACACCTTC.